The 32 T cell receptor beta chains reported below all come from one sample, sequenced in a study of blood T cell repertoires in COVID-19. Repertoires were generated with immunoSEQ multiplex PCR, while TCRdb's copy carries only in-frame clones and drops some. The sample yields some 150,000 clones, approximately 84% seen once. The sequencing sample was made of PBMCs or T cells enriched from blood (not recorded which). The origin of the receptors is a human donor with acute COVID-19. The donor label of this sample is uncertain.

This clone has just a few counts. V gene TRBV7-2 combines with J gene TRBJ1-4; D gene uncertain. V dropped 5 bases and J dropped 6 bases, with 16 bases sitting between them. The germline gives CDR1 SGHTA, CDR2 FQGNSA. There are 15 residues in the CDR3. The CDR3 sequence is CASSPDGVLDEKLFF. In DNA, the CDR3 is TGTGCCAGCAGCCCAGACGGGGTACTCGATGAAAAACTGTTTTTT. Full variable domain (rest looked up from reference TRBV7-2 and TRBJ1-4): GAGVSQSPSNKVTEKGKDVELRCDPISGHTALYWYRQSLGQGLEFLIYFQGNSAPDKSGLPSDRFSAERTGGSVSTLTIQRTQQEDSAVYLCASSPDGVLDEKLFFGSGTQLSVL.

The V call is TRBV24-1, the J call TRBJ2-5; 7 positions agree with TRBD2. Germline loops: CDR1 KGHDR, CDR2 SFDVKD. The J segment lost 5 bases and the V segment lost 3 bases, leaving 8 bases of the junction unmatched. This CDR3 contains 15 residues. CDR3 nucleotide sequence: TGTGCCACCAGTGATCCCCTTGAGGGAGGGGAGACCCAGTACTTC. This gives the protein CATSDPLEGGETQYF.

V and J are TRBV18 and TRBJ2-7; a weak D match, TRBD2 (5 bases). The CDR3 totals 13 residues. V lost 1 base to trimming and J lost 2 bases, with 6 bases between them. The germline V gene has CDR1 KGHSH and CDR2 LQKENI. As DNA, the CDR3 is TGTGCCAGCTCACCACGAGGGACCTACGAGCAGTACTTC. It yields the protein CASSPRGTYEQYF.

The chain recombines TRBV4-3 with TRBJ2-1; the D is unclear. This CDR3 comprises 14 residues. Germline-derived CDR1 and CDR2 are LGHNA and YSLEER. V was clipped by 3 bases and J by 8 bases, with 14 bases between them. The CDR3: CASSHDYTRDEQFF. The DNA for the CDR3 is TGCGCCAGCAGCCATGATTATACTCGGGATGAGCAGTTCTTC.

V gene TRBV30 combines with J gene TRBJ2-4; TRBD2 aligns across 8 bases. V dropped 0 bases and J dropped 4; count of bases not matched to a gene: 2. From germline, CDR1 is GTSNPN and CDR2 SVGIG (reference sequence). The CDR3 is 14 residues long. This chain's CDR3 is CAWSVGGGKNIQYF. The CDR3 DNA is TGTGCCTGGAGTGTAGGCGGGGGGAAAAACATTCAGTACTTC.

The rearrangement joins TRBV19 to TRBJ1-2; TRBD1 matches at 8 bases. Losses at the gene ends were 6 bases for V and 2 bases for J; bases not matched to a gene: 5. CDR1 and CDR2 from the germline V gene are LNHDA and SQIVND (reference sequence). This CDR3 spans 14 amino acids. CDR3 in amino acids: CASRTTGVNYGYTF. CDR3 nucleotide sequence: TGTGCCAGTAGGACGACAGGGGTCAACTATGGCTACACCTTC.

This clone is a singleton in its sample. V usage is TRBV5-5 and J usage is TRBJ1-2, with unresolved D. Germline V gives CDR1 SGHKS, CDR2 YYEKEE (reference sequence). The V gene lost 0 bases and the J gene lost 6 bases, with 18 bases spanning the gap. The CDR3 runs 16 residues. The CDR3: CASSLERGLLSDGYTF. As DNA, the CDR3 is TGTGCCAGCAGCTTGGAGCGGGGTCTGCTCTCGGATGGCTACACCTTC.

The rearrangement links TRBV13 to TRBJ1-1; D call uncertain. CDR1 and CDR2 (germline): PRHDT, FYEKMQ (reference sequence). Trimming removed 2 bases from V and 4 bases from J, with 5 bases in between. The CDR3 totals 12 residues. The chain's CDR3 is CASSLTGTEAFF. The CDR3 coding sequence is TGTGCCAGCAGCTTAACCGGCACTGAAGCTTTCTTT.

The genes are TRBV7-3 and TRBJ2-6; D call uncertain. V lost 2 bases to trimming and J lost 2 bases, with 7 bases between them. The CDR3 contains 15 residues. The V gene's germline CDR1 is SGHTA and CDR2 FQGTGA. CDR3 in amino acids: CASSLARTGANVLTF. The CDR3 nucleotides are TGTGCCAGCAGCTTAGCCAGGACTGGGGCCAACGTCCTGACTTTC.

This chain connects TRBV7-6 to TRBJ2-2, with D tentatively TRBD2 (5 bases). From germline, CDR1 is SGHVS and CDR2 FNYEAQ. V was trimmed by 1 base and J by 5 bases, leaving 8 bases between them. This CDR3 spans 14 amino acids. CDR3 loop: CASSLDSVTGELFF. The CDR3 bases are TGTGCCAGCAGCTTAGATAGCGTAACCGGGGAGCTGTTTTTT.

This clone was seen just once. CDR3 sequence: CASSEGSGGSYEQYF. DNA for the CDR3: TGTGCCAGCAGTGAAGGTAGCGGGGGATCCTACGAGCAGTACTTC. The V call is TRBV2, the J call TRBJ2-7; TRBD2 matches 9 bases. With 1 base clipped from V and 1 base from J, the junction kept 2 bases outside the gene matches. CDR3 size: 15 residues. The germline gives CDR1 SNHLY, CDR2 FYNNEI.

The chain uses TRBV28 and TRBJ2-7, with TRBD1 matching 8 bases. There are 12 residues in the CDR3. Germline CDR1 and CDR2: MDHEN and SYDVKM. The CDR3 is CATGRGPDEQYF. The CDR3 nucleotides read TGTGCTACGGGCAGGGGGCCTGACGAGCAGTACTTC. Using reference TRBV28 and TRBJ2-7 for the parts outside the CDR3, the full variable domain is DVKVTQSSRYLVKRTGEKVFLECVQDMDHENMFWYRQDPGLGLRLIYFSYDVKMKEKGDIPEGYSVSREKKERFSLILESASTNQTSMYLCATGRGPDEQYFGPGTRLTVT.

V gene TRBV6-2 or TRBV6-3 combines with J gene TRBJ1-2, with 7 bases lining up with TRBD1. This CDR3 spans 12 amino acids. CDR1 is MNHEY and CDR2 is SVGEGT in the germline V gene. The V and J ends lost 5 bases and 7 bases, in that order; junction bases with no gene match: 4. The CDR3 sequence: CASSVGQAGYTF. The CDR3 nucleotides are TGTGCCAGCAGTGTCGGACAGGCTGGCTACACCTTC.

This clone has a single count. The CDR3 region has the DNA TGTGCCAGCAGCTTGGGACAGCTCTATCAGCCCCAGCATTTT. Translation gives CASSLGQLYQPQHF. The gene calls are TRBV5-6 and TRBJ1-5; tentative D call: TRBD1 (5 bases). CDR1 is SGHDT and CDR2 is YYEEEE in the germline V gene. Trimming took 0 bases from V and 5 from J, leaving 9 bases between them. The CDR3 covers 14 residues.

V usage is TRBV7-8 and J usage is TRBJ1-2, with TRBD1 matching 7 bases. This CDR3 is built from 14 residues. Germline CDR1 is SGHVS and CDR2 is FQNEAQ. J gave up 4 bases and V 5 bases, and 7 bases lay outside the gene matches. The CDR3 DNA follows: TGTGCCAGCAGCCGAGTTGACAGGGCCTATGGCTACACCTTC. This sequence encodes CASSRVDRAYGYTF.

The chain links TRBV14 to TRBJ2-3, with 7 bases that match TRBD2. Trimming removed 3 bases from V and 3 bases from J; junction bases left unmatched: 3. The CDR3 is made up of 14 amino acids. The germline gives CDR1 SGHDN, CDR2 FVKESK. The CDR3 here is CASSQLGGTDTQYF. The CDR3 nucleotides read TGTGCCAGCAGCCAGCTCGGGGGGACAGATACGCAGTATTTT.

V is TRBV3-1 (or the pseudogene TRBV3-2) and J is TRBJ2-2; TRBD2 agrees at 13 bases. CDR1 LGHDT and CDR2 YNNKEL come from the germline V gene (reference sequence). Trimming at V came to 2 bases and at J to 7 bases, leaving 10 bases not matched to a gene. The CDR3 has 18 residues. As DNA, the CDR3 is TGTGCCAGCAGCCAAAGTGGTACTAGCGGGGGGGCTAACGGGGAGCTGTTTTTT. Protein sequence: CASSQSGTSGGANGELFF.

This clone was seen just once. This CDR3 reads CASSVRRNTIYF. Here the CDR3 DNA reads TGTGCCAGCAGCGTCAGGAGAAACACCATATATTTT. V usage is TRBV13 and J usage is TRBJ1-3; D ambiguous. V lost 5 bases, J lost 5 bases, and 7 bases lay in between. The CDR3 consists of 12 residues. CDR1 and CDR2 (germline): PRHDT, FYEKMQ (reference sequence).

A note on this clone: Different DNA sequences within this sample yield the same CDR3. The chain uses TRBV30 and TRBJ2-1; D ambiguous. The CDR3 runs 11 residues. Germline CDR1 is GTSNPN and CDR2 is SVGIG (reference sequence). V was clipped by 0 bases and J by 7 bases, with 4 bases between them. This chain's CDR3 is CAWSVINEQFF. DNA of the CDR3: TGTGCCTGGAGTGTTATTAATGAGCAGTTCTTC.

This clone was observed a few times. The J gene is TRBJ1-2, the V gene TRBV6-5, with D possibly being TRBD1 (6 bases). CDR1 is MNHEY and CDR2 is SVGAGI in the germline V gene. The germline V and J ends were trimmed by 4 bases and 1 base, with 13 bases remaining between them. CDR3 length: 15 amino acids. CDR3 protein: CASSSPRQVNYGYTF. DNA of the CDR3: TGTGCCAGCAGTTCCCCGAGACAGGTTAACTATGGCTACACCTTC.

This chain joins TRBV24-1 and TRBJ2-1, with 9 bases lining up with TRBD2. This CDR3 spans 18 amino acids. The junction had 7 bases not matched to a gene; V was cut back by 2 bases and J by 0 bases. CDR1 and CDR2 from the germline V gene are KGHDR and SFDVKD. CDR3 region: CATSDSSSGDHSYNEQFF. The CDR3 nucleotides read TGTGCCACCAGTGATTCATCTAGCGGGGACCACTCCTACAATGAGCAGTTCTTC.

The chain employs TRBV18 and TRBJ1-2; 9 nucleotides agree with TRBD1. This CDR3 spans 14 amino acids. J gave up 8 bases and V 3 bases, and 7 bases lay outside the gene matches. CDR1 KGHSH and CDR2 LQKENI come from the germline V gene. The CDR3 reads CASSPRGTGIGYTF. In nucleotides, the CDR3 is TGTGCCAGCTCACCGCGAGGGACAGGGATCGGCTACACCTTC.

This clone was recorded once. The rearrangement links TRBV19 to TRBJ1-2; tentative D call: TRBD1 (5 bases). V lost 4 bases and J lost 2, with 14 bases in between. CDR3 length equals 15 residues. Germline V gives CDR1 LNHDA, CDR2 SQIVND (reference sequence). The CDR3 protein is CASSTSGHLNYGYTF. The CDR3 DNA sequence: TGTGCCAGTAGTACCTCCGGACACCTCAACTATGGCTACACCTTC.

V gene TRBV12-3 or TRBV12-4 combines with J gene TRBJ2-7; possibly TRBD1 for D (5 bases). This CDR3 is 13 amino acids long. Trimming stripped 6 bases from V and 1 base from J, with 10 bases between. In nucleotides, the CDR3 is TGTGCCAGCAGACTGGGGCTATCCTACGAGCAGTACTTC. This translates into CASRLGLSYEQYF.

The CDR3 DNA follows: TGTGCCTCCACGTCCTACTCAAGCTACACCTTC. Its translation is CASTSYSSYTF. This chain connects TRBV30 to TRBJ1-2; D ambiguous. The CDR3 is 11 residues long. The V gene lost 7 bases and the J gene lost 9 bases, with 15 bases spanning the gap. CDR1 GTSNPN and CDR2 SVGIG come from the germline V gene (reference sequence). Full variable domain (missing parts from reference TRBV30 and TRBJ1-2): SQTIHQWPATLVQPVGSPLSLECTVEGTSNPNLYWYRQAAGRGLQLLFYSVGIGQISSEVPQNLSASRPQDRQFILSSKKLLLSDSGFYLCASTSYSSYTFGSGTRLTVV.

The chain employs TRBV19 and TRBJ1-5; 12 bases agree with TRBD1. The CDR3 has 15 residues. The trim removed 3 bases at V and 6 bases at J, leaving 3 bases unmatched. Germline V gives CDR1 LNHDA, CDR2 SQIVND (reference sequence). The CDR3 nucleotides are TGTGCCAGTAGTATTGGGACAGGGGGCACTCAGCCCCAGCATTTT. Translated: CASSIGTGGTQPQHF.

The rearrangement uses TRBV2 and TRBJ2-7, with TRBD1 matching 11 bases. The CDR3 covers 14 residues. Germline V gene sequence: CDR1 SNHLY, CDR2 FYNNEI. Germline trimming cut 8 bases from V and 5 bases from J; bases unmatched to any gene: 8. The CDR3 region has the DNA TGTGCCAGCGGGGTGGACAGGGGGCATGACGAGCAGTACTTC. Translating it yields CASGVDRGHDEQYF. The full variable domain, in which reference TRBV2 and TRBJ2-7 provide the parts outside the CDR3, is EPEVTQTPSHQVTQMGQEVILRCVPISNHLYFYWYRQILGQKVEFLVSFYNNEISEKSEIFDDQFSVERPDGSNFTLKIRSTKLEDSAMYFCASGVDRGHDEQYFGPGTRLTVT.

The chain is built from TRBV6-1 and TRBJ1-5; TRBD1 matches 10 bases. The CDR3 consists of 15 residues. Germline loops: CDR1 MNHNS, CDR2 SASEGT. Losses at the gene ends were 6 bases for V and 4 bases for J; bases not matched to a gene: 6. The CDR3 loop is CASSVRDRGNQPQHF. The CDR3 bases are TGTGCCAGCAGCGTCCGGGACAGGGGTAATCAGCCCCAGCATTTT.

This chain connects TRBV7-2 to TRBJ2-5, with 9 positions matching TRBD1. This CDR3 has 15 residues. Trimming removed 1 base from V and 5 bases from J; junction bases left unmatched: 5. Looked up from germline, CDR1 is SGHTA and CDR2 is FQGNSA. Here the CDR3 DNA reads TGTGCCAGCAGCTTAGACAGGGGGCGTGTGGAGACCCAGTACTTC. This encodes CASSLDRGRVETQYF. The full variable domain, with the rest looked up from reference TRBV7-2 and TRBJ2-5, is GAGVSQSPSNKVTEKGKDVELRCDPISGHTALYWYRQSLGQGLEFLIYFQGNSAPDKSGLPSDRFSAERTGGSVSTLTIQRTQQEDSAVYLCASSLDRGRVETQYFGPGTRLLVL.

A note on this clone: Other DNA sequences in the sample encode the same CDR3. The chain uses TRBV18 and TRBJ1-2; TRBD1 aligns across 7 bases. Unmatched junction bases numbered 1, after V lost 3 bases and J lost 3 bases. This CDR3 region has 13 residues. Germline V lookup: CDR1 KGHSH, CDR2 LQKENI. CDR3 DNA: TGTGCCAGCTCACCCGACAGGGACTATGGCTACACCTTC. Residues: CASSPDRDYGYTF.

The chain couples TRBV3-1 (or the pseudogene TRBV3-2) to TRBJ2-3; 8 nucleotides agree with TRBD1. In germline, CDR1 is LGHDT, CDR2 YNNKEL (reference sequence). This CDR3 is built from 16 residues. V trimming: 3 bases; J trimming: 2 bases; junction bases outside the gene matches: 7. CDR3 in amino acids: CASSHSGGTDTDTQYF. CDR3 DNA sequence: TGTGCCAGCAGCCACTCAGGGGGCACGGACACAGATACGCAGTATTTT.

In nucleotides, the CDR3 is TGCGCCAGCGGCAAGGACAGGGACTTGAGCACAGATACGCAGTATTTT. Amino acids: CASGKDRDLSTDTQYF. The chain has TRBV10-1 and TRBJ2-3, with 8 bases identical to TRBD1. Germline CDR1 WNHNN, CDR2 SYGVQD (reference sequence). This CDR3 has 16 amino acids. The V segment lost 8 bases and the J segment 0 bases; nucleotides outside the gene matches: 10.